The 19 T cell receptor beta chains in this list originate from one sample, sequenced in a study of shared clonotypes between healthy human individuals. Naive CD8 cells lacked CD45RO, underwent positive selection for CCR7 and left out terminally differentiated effector memory CD45RA+ cells. Clones were read by immunoSEQ multiplex PCR, and TCRdb kept only the in-frame ones, dropping some. The sample lists approximately 600,000 clones; 95% were seen once. Material: naive CD8+ T cells sorted from blood. These receptors were taken from a woman in her 30s in good health.

The J gene is TRBJ2-7, the V gene TRBV15; perhaps TRBD2 as D (7 bases). Per germline, CDR1 LNHNV and CDR2 YYDKDF (reference sequence). This CDR3 contains 15 residues. V shed 0 bases and J shed 5 bases, with 14 bases lying between them. CDR3 nucleotides: TGTGCCACCAGCAGAGAAGGGAGGGGGTCCCACGAGCAGTACTTC. Its protein product is CATSREGRGSHEQYF.

The rearrangement links TRBV28 to TRBJ1-1; D remains unclear. The V end lost 3 bases, the J end lost 1 base, and 9 bases lay between the germline ends. CDR3 size: 14 residues. Germline lookup yields CDR1 MDHEN and CDR2 SYDVKM. CDR3 in DNA: TGTGCCAGCAGTTTCCAGGAGTCGAACACTGAAGCTTTCTTT. This encodes CASSFQESNTEAFF.

In the case of this clone: Relative to the germline gene, one junction end is altered; a read error may explain this. This chain uses TRBV4-1 with TRBJ1-1; 8 nucleotides align to TRBD1. Germline V gene data show CDR1 as MGHRA and CDR2 as YSYEKL. This CDR3 is built from 15 residues. DNA of the CDR3: TGCGCCAGCAGCCAAAGACAGGGGTGGAACGCTGAAGCTTTCTTT. It encodes CASSQRQGWNAEAFF.

A single count supports this clone. V gene TRBV5-6 combines with J gene TRBJ1-5; weak D call: TRBD1 (6 bases). V lost 4 bases, J lost 5 bases, and 10 bases lay in between. The CDR3 has 13 residues. CDR1 is SGHDT, CDR2 YYEEEE, per germline. The CDR3 bases are TGTGCCAGCAGCCCGGGGGGCCATCAGCCCCAGCATTTT. This gives the protein CASSPGGHQPQHF.

The genes are TRBV7-8 and TRBJ1-1; 7 positions match TRBD1. J was trimmed by 4 bases and V by 3 bases; bases with no gene match: 8. The CDR3 has 15 residues. Germline V lookup: CDR1 SGHVS, CDR2 FQNEAQ. Written as DNA, the CDR3 is TGTGCCAGCAGCTTTTTGGCCCCAGGGGGCACTGAAGCTTTCTTT. Amino acid sequence: CASSFLAPGGTEAFF.

As to this clone: The same CDR3 arises from other DNA sequences in this sample as well. The rearrangement joins TRBV27 to TRBJ2-7; 9 bases align to TRBD1. Germline-derived CDR1 and CDR2 are MNHEY and SMNVEV (reference sequence). This CDR3 has 14 residues. V lost 4 bases to trimming and J lost 2 bases; unmatched junction nucleotides: 3. The CDR3 reads CASSSGQGPYEQYF. The CDR3 nucleotides read TGTGCCAGCAGTTCGGGACAGGGCCCCTACGAGCAGTACTTC.

The chain carries TRBV10-3 and TRBJ2-7; the D gene is possibly TRBD1 (5 bases). The CDR3 is made up of 12 amino acids. The V end lost 3 bases, the J end lost 4 bases, and 7 bases lay between the germline ends. Germline assignment: CDR1 ENHRY and CDR2 SYGVKD. CDR3 in amino acids: CAISDRVYEQYF. DNA of the CDR3: TGTGCCATCAGTGACAGGGTGTACGAGCAGTACTTC.

The chain couples TRBV28 to TRBJ2-7, with TRBD1 matching 8 bases. The V and J ends lost 6 bases and 3 bases, in that order; junction bases with no gene match: 7. The CDR3 is 14 amino acids. Looked up from germline, CDR1 is MDHEN and CDR2 is SYDVKM. The CDR3 DNA reads TGTGCCAGCAGCCGAAGGACAGGGCTCTACGAGCAGTACTTC. This sequence encodes CASSRRTGLYEQYF.

The chain has TRBV6-1 and TRBJ2-7, with 12 bases lining up with TRBD2. This CDR3 is 15 amino acids long. Trimming cost V 3 bases and J 0 bases; bases outside gene matches: 0. The germline gives CDR1 MNHNS, CDR2 SASEGT. The CDR3 spells CASSETSGSSYEQYF. The CDR3 DNA reads as TGTGCCAGCAGTGAGACTAGCGGGAGCTCCTACGAGCAGTACTTC.

This chain joins TRBV4-2 and TRBJ2-7; TRBD2 might be the D (6 bases). V lost 0 bases to trimming and J lost 6 bases, with 12 bases between them. The CDR3 has 14 residues. Germline V CDR1 and CDR2: LGHNA, YNFKEQ. CDR3 region: CASSQDQGLPEQYF. CDR3 coding DNA: TGTGCCAGCAGCCAAGATCAGGGACTCCCCGAGCAGTACTTC.

This chain links TRBV28 with TRBJ2-1; D unresolved. Germline CDR1 and CDR2: MDHEN and SYDVKM. V was cut by 3 bases and J by 9 bases, with 18 bases left in between. The CDR3 covers 15 residues. In DNA, the CDR3 is TGTGCCAGCAGTTTTCTCACGCACGCCTCCAGTGAGCAGTTCTTC. Its translation: CASSFLTHASSEQFF.

As regards this clone: This same CDR3 is encoded by further DNA sequences in the sample. The chain recombines TRBV5-4 with TRBJ2-7; D remains unclear. The CDR3 covers 12 residues. CDR1 SGHNT and CDR2 YYREEE come from the germline V gene (reference sequence). V lost 0 bases and J 3 bases, leaving 4 bases between the germline ends. The CDR3: CASSLEGYEQYF. CDR3 in DNA: TGTGCCAGCAGCTTGGAAGGCTACGAGCAGTACTTC.

The chain combines TRBV27 with TRBJ1-5, with a weak D call TRBD1 (5 bases). Germline CDR1 is MNHEY and CDR2 is SMNVEV (reference sequence). The CDR3 consists of 17 residues. V lost 5 bases and J lost 3, with 20 bases in between. In DNA, the CDR3 is TGTGCCAGCAGTCCCACTAACCGGGACGGATACAATCAGCCCCAGCATTTT. It codes for CASSPTNRDGYNQPQHF.

This clone occurred once. The chain is built from TRBV29-1 and TRBJ2-2; D possibly corresponds to TRBD2 (5 bases). Deletions cut 4 bases from V and 8 bases from J, with 11 bases between. The CDR3 has 12 amino acids. Germline CDR1 is SQVTM and CDR2 is ANQGSEA. The CDR3 here is CSVVWESGELFF. The CDR3 DNA follows: TGCAGCGTTGTGTGGGAGTCGGGGGAGCTGTTTTTT.

The rearrangement joins TRBV11-2 to TRBJ2-1; 12 bases align to TRBD2. Germline values: CDR1 SGHAT, CDR2 FQNNGV. The CDR3 totals 17 residues. Trimming took 6 bases from V and 5 from J; bases not matched to a gene: 11. The CDR3 DNA reads TGTGCCAGCAGACCCCCCCCACTAGCGGGAGGCAACAATGAGCAGTTCTTC. Protein sequence: CASRPPPLAGGNNEQFF.

This chain connects TRBV19 to TRBJ2-1, with a tentative D call TRBD2 (6 bases). Trimming stripped 6 bases from V and 5 bases from J, with 23 bases between. CDR1 and CDR2 (germline): LNHDA, SQIVND (reference sequence). There are 17 residues in the CDR3. The CDR3 spells CASRGPPLFSGDNEQFF. The DNA of the CDR3 is TGTGCCAGTAGGGGCCCCCCCTTGTTTTCGGGGGACAATGAGCAGTTCTTC.

V is TRBV27 and J is TRBJ2-1, with D tentatively TRBD2 (5 bases). The V end lost 7 bases, the J end lost 8 bases, and 12 bases lay between the germline ends. Germline V gives CDR1 MNHEY, CDR2 SMNVEV (reference sequence). This CDR3 has 12 amino acids. In DNA form, the CDR3 reads TGTGCCAGCAAGGCTAGCTTGGATGAGCAGTTCTTC. It codes for CASKASLDEQFF.

This clone has just one count. The DNA of the CDR3 is TGTGCCACCAGCGCACGCAGGAGCTCCTACGAGCAGTACTTC. It translates to CATSARRSSYEQYF. The chain combines TRBV15 with TRBJ2-7; the D is unclear. Germline lookup yields CDR1 LNHNV and CDR2 YYDKDF (reference sequence). The CDR3 consists of 14 residues. V shed 5 bases and J shed 0 bases, with 11 bases lying between them. The full variable domain, in which reference TRBV15 and TRBJ2-7 provide the parts outside the CDR3, is DAMVIQNPRYQVTQFGKPVTLSCSQTLNHNVMYWYQQKSSQAPKLLFHYYDKDFNNEADTPDNFQSRRPNTSFCFLDIRSPGLGDTAMYLCATSARRSSYEQYFGPGTRLTVT.

This chain uses TRBV19 with TRBJ2-7; 9 bases agree with TRBD2. The CDR3 has 15 amino acids. Trimming took 4 bases from V and 4 from J; bases not matched to a gene: 8. Germline V gene data show CDR1 as LNHDA and CDR2 as SQIVND (reference sequence). CDR3 region: CASSKASGTVYEQYF. Here the CDR3 DNA reads TGTGCCAGTAGTAAGGCTAGCGGGACGGTTTACGAGCAGTACTTC.